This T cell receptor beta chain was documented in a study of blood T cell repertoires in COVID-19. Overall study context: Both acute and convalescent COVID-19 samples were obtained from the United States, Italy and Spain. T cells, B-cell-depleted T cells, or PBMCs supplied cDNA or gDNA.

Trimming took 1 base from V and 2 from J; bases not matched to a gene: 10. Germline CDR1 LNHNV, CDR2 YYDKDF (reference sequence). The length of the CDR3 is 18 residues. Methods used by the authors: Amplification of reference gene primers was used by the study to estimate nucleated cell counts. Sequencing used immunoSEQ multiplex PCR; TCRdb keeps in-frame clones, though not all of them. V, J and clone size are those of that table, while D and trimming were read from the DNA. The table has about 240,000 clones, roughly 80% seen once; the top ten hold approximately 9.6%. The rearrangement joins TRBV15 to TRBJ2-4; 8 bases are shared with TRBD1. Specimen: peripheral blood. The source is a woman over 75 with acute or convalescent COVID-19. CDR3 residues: CATSRGLTGDVTKNIQYF. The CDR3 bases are TGTGCCACCAGCAGAGGCTTGACAGGGGATGTTACCAAAAACATTCAGTACTTC.